The 28 T cell receptor beta chains reported below all come from one sample, sequenced in a study of Ad26.COV2.S vaccination and SARS-CoV-2 variants. Treatment defined: some 20 received Ad26.COV2.S at low or high dose, single or two shots; roughly five received placebo; per-sample allocation not given. Specimens were obtained on day 63 following the first vaccine or placebo injection. Using immunoSEQ multiplex PCR, the repertoire was profiled, and TCRdb retains in-frame clones only, with some absent. The data hold about 320,000 clones, with under 90% observed a single time. The source was peripheral blood, collected in a trial of Ad26.COV2.S vaccine versus placebo. All receptors come from a person aged 18-65 years who received the Ad26.COV2.S COVID-19 vaccine or a placebo.

The chain links TRBV7-6 to TRBJ2-2; 7 bases agree with TRBD1. The CDR3 has 18 residues. J lost 8 bases, V lost 2 bases, and 17 bases had no gene match. Germline CDR1 is SGHVS and CDR2 is FNYEAQ. DNA for the CDR3: TGTGCCAGCAGCTTACTCCTCGCAGGACAAGGGGGCGCTGGGGAGCTGTTTTTT. It encodes CASSLLLAGQGGAGELFF. The whole variable domain, filled in from reference TRBV7-6 and TRBJ2-2, reads GAGVSQSPRYKVTKRGQDVALRCDPISGHVSLYWYRQALGQGPEFLTYFNYEAQQDKSGLPNDRFSAERPEGSISTLTIQRTEQRDSAMYRCASSLLLAGQGGAGELFFGEGSRLTVL.

V is TRBV18 and J is TRBJ1-1; 7 bases fit TRBD1. The V gene end was trimmed by 6 bases and the J gene end by 0 bases; junction bases not matched to a gene: 13. CDR3 length: 17 amino acids. Looked up from germline, CDR1 is KGHSH and CDR2 is LQKENI. CDR3 protein: CASSPRQGQYMNTEAFF. The CDR3 DNA reads as TGTGCCAGCTCGCCAAGGCAGGGACAGTACATGAACACTGAAGCTTTCTTT. The variable domain in full, with the rest retrieved from reference TRBV18 and TRBJ1-1, is NAGVMQNPRHLVRRRGQEARLRCSPMKGHSHVYWYRQLPEEGLKFMVYLQKENIIDESGMPKERFSAEFPKEGPSILRIQQVVRGDSAAYFCASSPRQGQYMNTEAFFGQGTRLTVV.

The V call is TRBV5-6, the J call TRBJ2-1; D uncertain. With 2 bases removed from V and 8 bases from J, the gap between germline ends came to 5 bases. The CDR3 length is 11 residues. CDR1 SGHDT and CDR2 YYEEEE come from the germline V gene. The CDR3 protein is CASSFFDEQFF. DNA for the CDR3: TGTGCCAGCAGCTTTTTCGATGAGCAGTTCTTC.

The rearrangement joins TRBV29-1 to TRBJ2-7, with D tentatively TRBD2 (5 bases). The germline CDR1 and CDR2 sequences are SQVTM and ANQGSEA. Trimming cost V 2 bases and J 3 bases, with 20 bases left between them. The CDR3 has 16 residues. CDR3 DNA: TGCAGCGTTGAATTCCACTGGACCAGCGGCTTCTACGAGCAGTACTTC. Translating gives CSVEFHWTSGFYEQYF.

This chain connects TRBV2 to TRBJ1-2; unclear D gene. V lost 3 bases, J lost 10 bases, and 6 bases lay in between. CDR1 SNHLY and CDR2 FYNNEI come from the germline V gene. The CDR3 has 10 amino acids. The CDR3 protein is CASSESNYTF. In nucleotides, the CDR3 is TGTGCCAGCAGTGAGTCGAACTACACCTTC.

This chain links TRBV4-2 with TRBJ2-5; 7 bases align to TRBD2. The CDR3 is 12 residues long. Germline V gene lookup returns CDR1 LGHNA and CDR2 YNFKEQ. Germline trimming cut 5 bases from V and 5 bases from J; bases unmatched to any gene: 2. CDR3 protein: CASSERGETQYF. Here the CDR3 DNA reads TGTGCCAGCAGCGAGCGGGGCGAGACCCAGTACTTC.

The chain has TRBV19 and TRBJ1-4, with D uncertain. Trimming took off 1 base at V and 2 bases at J, with 8 bases between the two ends. In germline, CDR1 is LNHDA, CDR2 SQIVND (reference sequence). CDR3 size: 15 residues. CDR3 bases: TGTGCCAGTAGTATAGGAGGCTCCACTAATGAAAAACTGTTTTTT. Translation gives CASSIGGSTNEKLFF.

V and J are TRBV28 and TRBJ1-3; D gene uncertain. Trimming cost V 4 bases and J 0 bases, with 13 bases left between them. Germline V CDR1 and CDR2: MDHEN, SYDVKM. The CDR3 sequence is 16 residues long. As DNA, the CDR3 is TGTGCCAGCAGTTCCGTCCAGTTGCTCTCTGGAAACACCATATATTTT. Its protein is CASSSVQLLSGNTIYF.

The chain couples TRBV27 to TRBJ1-5; no firm D call. CDR1 is MNHEY, CDR2 SMNVEV, per germline (reference sequence). V was pared by 0 bases and J by 3 bases, with 9 bases between. The CDR3 runs 15 residues. The CDR3 here is CASSLSFQINQPQHF. The DNA for the CDR3 is TGTGCCAGCAGTTTATCTTTTCAGATCAATCAGCCCCAGCATTTT.

The V and J genes are TRBV28 and TRBJ1-6, with a weak D call TRBD1 (5 bases). Germline V gene data show CDR1 as MDHEN and CDR2 as SYDVKM. V was trimmed by 8 bases and J by 3 bases, leaving 20 bases between them. The CDR3 extends over 17 amino acids. In DNA, the CDR3 is TGTGCCAGCGGGACTACGTGGGACGGGGGCTATAATTCACCCCTCCACTTT. Translating gives CASGTTWDGGYNSPLHF.

The chain carries TRBV6-2 or TRBV6-3 and TRBJ1-3; D remains ambiguous. The CDR3 is 15 residues long. The germline CDR1 and CDR2 sequences are MNHEY and SVGEGT. Trimming took 2 bases from V and 0 from J, leaving 8 bases between them. CDR3 amino acids: CASSYRWGSGNTIYF. The CDR3 bases are TGTGCCAGCAGTTACCGGTGGGGCTCTGGAAACACCATATATTTT.

The chain links TRBV5-1 to TRBJ1-1, with D unresolved. Germline CDR1 SGHRS, CDR2 YFSETQ. With 6 bases removed from V and 0 bases from J, the gap between germline ends came to 15 bases. The length of the CDR3 is 15 residues. The chain's CDR3 is CASKARAIMNTEAFF. Written as DNA, the CDR3 is TGCGCCAGCAAAGCAAGGGCCATCATGAACACTGAAGCTTTCTTT.

The chain carries TRBV5-1 and TRBJ2-1, with 12 positions matching TRBD2. Germline loops: CDR1 SGHRS, CDR2 YFSETQ. This CDR3 region has 14 residues. J gave up 5 bases and V 4 bases, and 1 base lay outside the gene matches. The CDR3 protein is CASSRLAGDNEQFF. The CDR3 nucleotides are TGCGCCAGCAGCCGACTAGCGGGAGACAATGAGCAGTTCTTC.

V gene TRBV7-6 combines with J gene TRBJ2-7, with D uncertain. The V gene lost 5 bases and the J gene lost 4 bases, with 21 bases spanning the gap. CDR1 and CDR2 from the germline V gene are SGHVS and FNYEAQ. The CDR3 runs 16 residues. In DNA, the CDR3 is TGTGCCAGCAGCCCATTGACGGGCCTTGGGGTTTACGAGCAGTACGTC. This encodes CASSPLTGLGVYEQYV.

The chain uses TRBV7-6 and TRBJ2-5, with D possibly TRBD2 on 6 matching bases. The V gene lost 0 bases and the J gene lost 8 bases, with 10 bases spanning the gap. The CDR3 totals 13 residues. Germline V gene lookup returns CDR1 SGHVS and CDR2 FNYEAQ. The CDR3 region is CASSLAGGQTQYF. The DNA for the CDR3 is TGTGCCAGCAGCTTAGCGGGGGGTCAAACCCAGTACTTC.

The V call is TRBV28, the J call TRBJ2-3; D is perhaps TRBD2 (5 bases). Trimming cost V 3 bases and J 0 bases, with 13 bases left between them. Per the germline V gene, CDR1 is MDHEN and CDR2 is SYDVKM. The CDR3 length is 16 residues. For the CDR3, the DNA is TGTGCCAGCAGTTTGATTGCCGGGGTCAGCACAGATACGCAGTATTTT. Protein sequence: CASSLIAGVSTDTQYF.

V gene TRBV4-1 combines with J gene TRBJ2-7; a possible D gene is TRBD2 (5 bases). Germline assignment: CDR1 MGHRA and CDR2 YSYEKL. Deletions cut 3 bases from V and 0 bases from J, with 12 bases between. This CDR3 has 15 residues. The CDR3 DNA reads TGCGCCAGCAGCCAGATTCAAGGGAGCTCCTACGAGCAGTACTTC. It is translated as CASSQIQGSSYEQYF.

V is TRBV5-1 and J is TRBJ1-1; a weak D match, TRBD1 (5 bases). Deletions cut 4 bases from V and 1 base from J, with 11 bases between. The germline CDR1 and CDR2 sequences are SGHRS and YFSETQ. The CDR3 runs to 14 residues. The chain's CDR3 is CASSPMQGNTEAFF. In nucleotides, the CDR3 is TGCGCCAGCAGCCCTATGCAGGGGAACACTGAAGCTTTCTTT. Drawing the rest from reference TRBV5-1 and TRBJ1-1, the complete variable domain is KAGVTQTPRYLIKTRGQQVTLSCSPISGHRSVSWYQQTPGQGLQFLFEYFSETQRNKGNFPGRFSGRQFSNSRSEMNVSTLELGDSALYLCASSPMQGNTEAFFGQGTRLTVV.

The rearrangement joins TRBV2 to TRBJ2-7; D not certain. CDR1 is SNHLY and CDR2 is FYNNEI in the germline V gene. The CDR3 has 12 amino acids. V shed 6 bases and J shed 5 bases, with 11 bases lying between them. CDR3 bases: TGTGCCAGCAGGCTTCAGAGCCACGAGCAGTACGTC. This translates into CASRLQSHEQYV.

The CDR3 sequence: CASSFGGSGSNEQFF. In nucleotides, the CDR3 is TGTGCCAGCAGCTTCGGGGGTAGCGGGAGCAATGAGCAGTTCTTC. The chain recombines TRBV7-2 with TRBJ2-1; 9 bases match TRBD2. Losses at the gene ends were 3 bases for V and 6 bases for J; bases not matched to a gene: 6. Germline lookup yields CDR1 SGHTA and CDR2 FQGNSA. This CDR3 has 15 amino acids.

The chain uses TRBV3-1 (or the pseudogene TRBV3-2) and TRBJ1-1; no firm D call. This CDR3 is built from 14 residues. The V end was cut by 5 bases, the J end by 5 bases, with 15 bases between. CDR1 is LGHDT and CDR2 is YNNKEL in the germline V gene (reference sequence). The CDR3 nucleotides read TGTGCCAGCAGCTCGCTCGCCAGAAGGACTGAAGCTTTCTTT. Residues: CASSSLARRTEAFF.

The V gene is TRBV7-2, the J gene TRBJ1-5; 9 positions agree with TRBD1. V lost 1 base, J lost 3 bases, and 4 bases stayed unmatched. Looked up from germline, CDR1 is SGHTA and CDR2 is FQGNSA. There are 16 residues in the CDR3. The CDR3 reads CASSLEGQGLNQPQHF. DNA for the CDR3: TGTGCCAGCAGCTTAGAGGGACAGGGACTCAATCAGCCCCAGCATTTT.

This rearrangement joins TRBV7-2 to TRBJ1-2, with no clear D. V lost 5 bases, J lost 10 bases, and 23 bases lay in between. The CDR3 is 15 amino acids. Germline V gene sequence: CDR1 SGHTA, CDR2 FQGNSA. In nucleotides, the CDR3 is TGTGCCAGCAGCCCCCGACCTTCGGCGCGGGATTACTACACCTTC. Translated: CASSPRPSARDYYTF.

This chain joins TRBV9 and TRBJ2-5; D might be TRBD1 or TRBD2, each matching 5 bases. The CDR3 length is 14 residues. Germline CDR1 SGDLS, CDR2 YYNGEE. The ends were cut back, 4 bases at V and 3 bases at J, with 13 bases in the middle. DNA for the CDR3: TGTGCCAGCAGCATCCGGGACGGAGAAGAGACCCAGTACTTC. The encoded protein is CASSIRDGEETQYF.

The V gene is TRBV29-1, the J gene TRBJ2-3; 7 bases are shared with TRBD1. CDR3 length equals 13 residues. V lost 4 bases and J lost 6; bases outside the gene matches: 7. Germline V gene data show CDR1 as SQVTM and CDR2 as ANQGSEA. The CDR3 loop reads CSVGATGSDTQYF. CDR3 DNA: TGCAGCGTTGGAGCGACAGGGTCGGATACGCAGTATTTT.

The rearrangement uses TRBV5-1 and TRBJ2-7, with 7 bases identical to TRBD1. The CDR3 runs to 16 residues. Germline values: CDR1 SGHRS, CDR2 YFSETQ. Germline trimming cut 1 base from V and 5 bases from J; bases unmatched to any gene: 12. In nucleotides, the CDR3 is TGCGCCAGCAGCTTGATCCGGGACAGCCTTTTGGACGAGCAGTACTTC. It codes for CASSLIRDSLLDEQYF.

The count of this clone is one. The rearrangement uses TRBV15 and TRBJ1-2; 8 bases match TRBD1. The CDR3 extends over 16 amino acids. After removal of 0 bases from V and 7 bases from J, the junction contained 10 bases not matched to a gene. CDR1 and CDR2 from the germline V gene are LNHNV and YYDKDF (reference sequence). The CDR3: CATSREVGQGASGYTF. DNA of the CDR3: TGTGCCACCAGCAGAGAGGTAGGGCAGGGGGCGTCTGGCTACACCTTC. The full variable domain, completed using reference TRBV15 and TRBJ1-2, is DAMVIQNPRYQVTQFGKPVTLSCSQTLNHNVMYWYQQKSSQAPKLLFHYYDKDFNNEADTPDNFQSRRPNTSFCFLDIRSPGLGDTAMYLCATSREVGQGASGYTFGSGTRLTVV.

V and J are TRBV6-5 and TRBJ1-1, with TRBD1 matching 9 bases. Looked up from germline, CDR1 is MNHEY and CDR2 is SVGAGI. CDR3 size: 13 residues. After removal of 5 bases from V and 4 bases from J, the junction contained 2 bases not matched to a gene. The CDR3 loop reads CASSQDRGTEAFF. The CDR3 coding sequence is TGTGCCAGCAGTCAGGACAGGGGCACTGAAGCTTTCTTT.